Listed here are 23 T cell receptor beta chains from one sample, sequenced in a study of identical twins. TCRdb reprocessed the 5' RACE reads via MiXCR and lists one record per CDR3 protein. The sample lists 1.5 million to 2 million distinct CDR3 sequences, roughly a third occurring once. The source material was cord blood. The receptors derive from a newborn girl in good health.

This chain joins TRBV11-2 and TRBJ1-4; D is possibly TRBD1 (6 bases). CDR3 length equals 15 residues. Trimming cost V 5 bases and J 7 bases, with 17 bases left between them. CDR1 and CDR2 (germline): SGHAT, FQNNGV. The CDR3 reads CASSTTGRTIEKLFF. In DNA form, the CDR3 reads TGTGCCAGCAGCACCACAGGGCGGACAATTGAAAAACTGTTTTTT.

This clonotype turned up a few times. The V gene is TRBV7-8, the J gene TRBJ1-5; D unresolved. V was trimmed by 5 bases and J by 7 bases, leaving 15 bases between them. CDR1 and CDR2 (germline): SGHVS, FQNEAQ. This CDR3 is 14 amino acids long. The CDR3 DNA follows: TGTGCCAGCAGCCCTGTTACCGATGGACAGCCCCAGCATTTT. It encodes CASSPVTDGQPQHF.

This clonotype was picked up a small number of times. The chain is built from TRBV25-1 and TRBJ2-2; no clear D. Trimming removed 5 bases from V and 4 bases from J, with 8 bases in between. Germline V lookup: CDR1 MGHDK, CDR2 SYGVNS. The length of the CDR3 is 13 residues. CDR3 in DNA: TGTGCCAGCAGTTCATTGGCCACCGGGGAGCTGTTTTTT. As protein: CASSSLATGELFF.

J is TRBJ2-5 and V is TRBV6-1; either TRBD1 or TRBD2 may fit D (6 bases each). V was cut by 2 bases and J by 3 bases, with 13 bases left in between. The germline V gene has CDR1 MNHNS and CDR2 SASEGT. The CDR3 is made up of 15 amino acids. CDR3 residues: CASSEMGGLEETQYF. CDR3 coding DNA: TGTGCCAGCAGTGAAATGGGGGGCCTGGAAGAGACCCAGTACTTC.

The V call is TRBV7-2, the J call TRBJ2-7, with 8 bases fitting TRBD1. This CDR3 region has 15 residues. V shed 5 bases, J shed 3 bases, and the junction held 9 bases outside the gene matches. Germline-derived CDR1 and CDR2 are SGHTA and FQGNSA. The CDR3 spells CASSPSPRGLYEQYF. The CDR3 DNA follows: TGTGCCAGCAGCCCTTCGCCCAGGGGGCTCTACGAGCAGTACTTC.

The V gene is TRBV5-1, the J gene TRBJ2-5, with 14 bases lining up with TRBD2. V was clipped by 5 bases and J by 5 bases; unmatched bases: 2. This CDR3 has 14 amino acids. The germline V gene has CDR1 SGHRS and CDR2 YFSETQ. The DNA for the CDR3 is TGCGCCAGCAGGGGGACTAGCGGGAGTGAGACCCAGTACTTC. It encodes CASRGTSGSETQYF. Full variable domain (rest looked up from reference TRBV5-1 and TRBJ2-5): KAGVTQTPRYLIKTRGQQVTLSCSPISGHRSVSWYQQTPGQGLQFLFEYFSETQRNKGNFPGRFSGRQFSNSRSEMNVSTLELGDSALYLCASRGTSGSETQYFGPGTRLLVL.

This clonotype has just a few counts. V usage is TRBV12-3 or TRBV12-4 and J usage is TRBJ2-3, with 7 bases identical to TRBD2. With V trimmed by 6 bases and J by 2 bases, 8 bases remained unmatched. The CDR3 runs 15 residues. CDR3 coding DNA: TGTGCCAGCAGCTCCCGGCGGGGGACCACAGATACGCAGTATTTT. As protein: CASSSRRGTTDTQYF.

The chain employs TRBV5-1 and TRBJ2-1; D ambiguous. Germline V lookup: CDR1 SGHRS, CDR2 YFSETQ. The CDR3 has 14 residues. V lost 0 bases to trimming and J lost 9 bases, with 13 bases between them. For the CDR3, the DNA is TGCGCCAGCAGCTTGGTAGCCGGCTCCAGTGAGCAGTTCTTC. Its translation is CASSLVAGSSEQFF.

In this sample, this clonotype turned up a few times. One junction end does not reproduce the germline sequence, and a read error may be involved. The V gene is TRBV5-5, the J gene TRBJ1-2; D perhaps matches TRBD1 (5 bases). This CDR3 has 15 amino acids. Germline V lookup: CDR1 SGHKS, CDR2 YYEKEE (reference sequence). CDR3 bases: TGTGCCAGCAGCTTGGAGTGGACAACTAAATATGGCTACACCTTC. Translation: CASSLEWTTKYGYTF.

Ten or more counts support this clonotype. The genes are TRBV5-1 and TRBJ2-7; possibly TRBD2 for D (7 bases). Trimming stripped 0 bases from V and 3 bases from J, with 10 bases between. The V gene's germline CDR1 is SGHRS and CDR2 YFSETQ. The CDR3 contains 14 residues. The CDR3 DNA follows: TGCGCCAGCAGCTTGGACAGGGAGGGCTACGAGCAGTACTTC. Protein: CASSLDREGYEQYF.

Comments on this clonotype: One end of the junction fails to match germline, which may point to a read error. The V gene is TRBV6-1, the J gene TRBJ1-2; 8 bases agree with TRBD1. There are 13 residues in the CDR3. From germline, CDR1 is MNHNS and CDR2 SASEGT. CDR3 protein: CASNENRGNGYTF. The DNA of the CDR3 is TGTGCCAGCAATGAAAACAGGGGGAATGGCTACACCTTC.

The V call is TRBV20-1, the J call TRBJ2-3; the D call may be TRBD1 or TRBD2 (5 bases each). This CDR3 has 14 amino acids. V was shortened by 0 bases and J by 6 bases, with 13 bases between the two germline ends. Germline V gene data show CDR1 as DFQATT and CDR2 as SNEGSKA (reference sequence). CDR3 amino acids: CSAREGTSRDTQYF. The CDR3 DNA is TGCAGTGCTAGAGAAGGGACCTCGAGGGATACGCAGTATTTT.

The CDR3 spells CASSLSSSYYNEQFF. The CDR3 nucleotides are TGTGCCAGCAGTTTATCGAGCAGTTACTACAATGAGCAGTTCTTC. V usage is TRBV28 and J usage is TRBJ2-1, with D unresolved. V was clipped by 1 base and J by 3 bases, with 10 bases between them. This CDR3 spans 15 amino acids. The germline gives CDR1 MDHEN, CDR2 SYDVKM.

The chain has TRBV28 and TRBJ2-3; D may be TRBD2 (6 bases). The CDR3 has 15 residues. V was cut by 4 bases and J by 4 bases, with 15 bases left in between. CDR1 is MDHEN and CDR2 is SYDVKM in the germline V gene. The chain's CDR3 is CASSSAGTAADTQYF. CDR3 nucleotide sequence: TGTGCCAGCAGTTCCGCGGGGACTGCGGCAGATACGCAGTATTTT. Full variable domain (outside the CDR3, taken from reference TRBV28 and TRBJ2-3): DVKVTQSSRYLVKRTGEKVFLECVQDMDHENMFWYRQDPGLGLRLIYFSYDVKMKEKGDIPEGYSVSREKKERFSLILESASTNQTSMYLCASSSAGTAADTQYFGPGTRLTVL.

The CDR3 bases are TGTGCCAGCAGTTACGGGACTCGAGTATATAACTTATATGGCTACACCTTC. It translates to CASSYGTRVYNLYGYTF. The chain uses TRBV6-5 and TRBJ1-2; D might be TRBD1 (5 bases). V dropped 2 bases and J dropped 5 bases, with 21 bases sitting between them. The CDR3 is made up of 17 amino acids. The germline V gene encodes CDR1 MNHEY and CDR2 SVGAGI.

V gene TRBV5-1 combines with J gene TRBJ1-2; TRBD1 matches 7 bases. Per the germline V gene, CDR1 is SGHRS and CDR2 is YFSETQ. Trimming removed 10 bases from V and 4 bases from J; junction bases left unmatched: 1. The CDR3 consists of 10 residues. Here the CDR3 DNA reads TGCGCCCCAGGGGGCTATGGCTACACCTTC. This encodes CAPGGYGYTF.

The sample holds a few counts of this clonotype. V is TRBV18 and J is TRBJ2-7, with D tentatively TRBD2 (6 bases). Trimming took 3 bases from V and 1 from J, leaving 13 bases between them. This CDR3 has 15 residues. Germline V gene sequence: CDR1 KGHSH, CDR2 LQKENI. The CDR3 coding sequence is TGTGCCAGCTCACCTATCCCAGGGACTTCCTACGAGCAGTACTTC. Encoded protein: CASSPIPGTSYEQYF.

The chain has TRBV6-2 or TRBV6-3 and TRBJ1-5; no reliable D call. The V gene lost 2 bases and the J gene lost 8 bases, with 4 bases spanning the gap. This CDR3 is 11 amino acids long. In germline, CDR1 is MNHEY, CDR2 SVGEGT. The CDR3 DNA is TGTGCCAGCAGTTACGGTGAGCCCCAGCATTTT. Translation: CASSYGEPQHF.

This chain joins TRBV5-1 and TRBJ1-2; no clear D. The CDR3 length is 15 residues. CDR1 SGHRS and CDR2 YFSETQ come from the germline V gene. The V end was cut by 0 bases, the J end by 8 bases, with 17 bases between. The CDR3 sequence is CASSLARGPTMGYTF. The CDR3 coding sequence is TGCGCCAGCAGCTTGGCCCGGGGTCCCACTATGGGCTACACCTTC.

This chain uses TRBV5-5 with TRBJ2-7, with D perhaps TRBD1 (6 bases). V dropped 2 bases and J dropped 3 bases, with 12 bases sitting between them. The CDR3 is 14 amino acids. Per the germline V gene, CDR1 is SGHKS and CDR2 is YYEKEE (reference sequence). The CDR3 nucleotides are TGTGCCAGCAGCTTTAGGCTAGGGGGCTACGAGCAGTACTTC. Its translation is CASSFRLGGYEQYF.

This clonotype was picked up a small number of times. The gene calls are TRBV28 and TRBJ2-7, with TRBD1 as a possible D gene (6 bases). The germline V gene has CDR1 MDHEN and CDR2 SYDVKM. CDR3 size: 13 residues. Trimming shortened V by 10 bases and J by 2 bases, and 15 bases separated the two germline ends. The CDR3 sequence: CATNNRAPYEQYF. The CDR3 bases are TGTGCCACTAACAACAGGGCCCCCTACGAGCAGTACTTC. The variable domain in full, completed from reference TRBV28 and TRBJ2-7, reads DVKVTQSSRYLVKRTGEKVFLECVQDMDHENMFWYRQDPGLGLRLIYFSYDVKMKEKGDIPEGYSVSREKKERFSLILESASTNQTSMYLCATNNRAPYEQYFGPGTRLTVT.

The CDR3 protein is CASREDSGRTYEQYF. The CDR3 region has the DNA TGTGCCAGCAGAGAAGATAGCGGGAGGACTTACGAGCAGTACTTC. The chain carries TRBV28 and TRBJ2-7, with 10 bases aligning to TRBD2. The CDR3 spans 15 residues. Germline CDR1 and CDR2: MDHEN and SYDVKM. V lost 6 bases and J lost 4; bases outside the gene matches: 9.

This chain links TRBV2 with TRBJ1-2; no clear D gene. Between the trimmed V and J ends, which lost 4 bases and 4 bases, there was a span of 10 bases. Germline CDR1 SNHLY, CDR2 FYNNEI. The CDR3 has 13 residues. CDR3 nucleotide sequence: TGTGCCAGCAGTGTAGCACGCCCCTATGGCTACACCTTC. The encoded protein is CASSVARPYGYTF.